This is a list of T cell receptor beta chains from one sample in a study of T cells in Graves' hyperthyroidism and ophthalmopathy. MiXCR was run by TCRdb on the multiplex PCR reads, yielding one entry per CDR3 protein. The sample includes 450,000 to 600,000 distinct CDR3 sequences, about 14% of them seen just once. Sequenced input: blood. These receptors all come from a middle-aged woman with Graves' hyperthyroidism. Both conserved end residues are part of each CDR3.

v_gene: TRBV2
CDR3aa: CASSGLEGAGNTIYF

v_gene: TRBV30
CDR3aa: CAWSPGNTDTQYF

v_gene: TRBV29-1
CDR3aa: CSVELSSGINTGELFF

v_gene: TRBV5-1
CDR3aa: CASQESGAQETQYF

v_gene: TRBV27
CDR3aa: CASRSTGDEAFF

v_gene: TRBV24-1
CDR3aa: CATNHGRNNEQFF

v_gene: TRBV20-1
CDR3aa: CSATDLNTGELFF

v_gene: TRBV5-1
CDR3aa: CASSESDINTGELFF

v_gene: TRBV19
CDR3aa: CASSGRQAYNEQFF

v_gene: TRBV5-1
CDR3aa: CASSLTGQGLFSSYNEQFF

v_gene: TRBV28
CDR3aa: CASSVGAFNTEAFF

v_gene: TRBV10-3
CDR3aa: CAISSGTGWADTQYF

v_gene: TRBV5-1
CDR3aa: CASSWSDTYNEQFF

v_gene: TRBV7-9
CDR3aa: CASSLDVSGRAEEQYF

v_gene: TRBV20-1
CDR3aa: CSASPVQGASGNTIYF

v_gene: TRBV28
CDR3aa: CASSSVNLRQVNQPQHF

v_gene: TRBV7-8
CDR3aa: CASSLRTGFVLAYNEQFF